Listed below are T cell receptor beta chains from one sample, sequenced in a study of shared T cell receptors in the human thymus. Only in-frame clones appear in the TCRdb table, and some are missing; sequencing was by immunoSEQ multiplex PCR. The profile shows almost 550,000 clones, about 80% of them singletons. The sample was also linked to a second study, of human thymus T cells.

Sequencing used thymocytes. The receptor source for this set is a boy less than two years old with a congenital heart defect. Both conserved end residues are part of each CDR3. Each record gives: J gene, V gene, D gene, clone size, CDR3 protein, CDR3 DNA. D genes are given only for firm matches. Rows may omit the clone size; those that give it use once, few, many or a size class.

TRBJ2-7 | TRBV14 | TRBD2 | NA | CASSQRTSGLESSYEQYF | TGTGCCAGCAGCCAAAGGACTAGCGGGCTTGAATCCTCCTACGAGCAGTACTTC
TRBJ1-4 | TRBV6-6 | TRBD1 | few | CASSPSGTANEKLFF | TGTGCCAGCAGCCCGTCCGGGACAGCTAATGAAAAACTGTTTTTT
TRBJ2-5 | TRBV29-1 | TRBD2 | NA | CSVEDLLAGGQETQYF | TGCAGCGTTGAAGATCTACTAGCGGGAGGTCAAGAGACCCAGTACTTC
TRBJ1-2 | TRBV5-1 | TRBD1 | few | CASSLRTGDYGYTF | TGCGCCAGCAGCTTGAGGACAGGGGACTATGGCTACACCTTC
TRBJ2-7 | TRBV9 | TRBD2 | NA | CASSPHDSREGWSYEQYF | TGTGCCAGCAGCCCACACGACTCGCGGGAGGGTTGGTCCTACGAGCAGTACTTC
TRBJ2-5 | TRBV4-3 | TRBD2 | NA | CASSQARPSGRALGETQYF | TGCGCCAGCAGCCAAGCCCGCCCGAGCGGGAGGGCCTTGGGGGAGACCCAGTACTTC
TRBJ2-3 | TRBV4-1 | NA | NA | CASSLVREDTQYF | TGCGCCAGCAGCCTCGTACGGGAAGATACGCAGTATTTT
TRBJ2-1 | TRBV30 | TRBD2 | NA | CAPCTKAGEAYNEQFF | TGTGCCCCATGCACCAAAGCGGGAGAAGCGTACAATGAGCAGTTCTTC
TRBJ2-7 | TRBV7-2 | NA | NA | CASSLPSEQQYF | TGTGCCAGCAGCTTGCCCTCAGAACAGCAGTACTTC
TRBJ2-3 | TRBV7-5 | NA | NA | CATIESTDTQYF | TGTGCCACTATTGAGAGCACAGATACGCAGTATTTT
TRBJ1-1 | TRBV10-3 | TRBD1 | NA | CAISVGRGQGPPGAFF | TGTGCCATCAGTGTCGGTAGGGGACAGGGCCCGCCGGGAGCTTTCTTT
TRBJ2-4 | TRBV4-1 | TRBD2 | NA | CASSQDLPSGTKNIQYF | TGCGCCAGCAGCCAAGATCTGCCTAGCGGGACCAAAAACATTCAGTACTTC
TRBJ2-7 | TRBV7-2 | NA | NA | CASTPSPTGRPSEQYF | TGTGCCAGCACCCCCAGCCCGACAGGGAGGCCTAGCGAGCAGTACTTC
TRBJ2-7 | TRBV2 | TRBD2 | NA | CASSVETSGRPYEQYF | TGTGCCAGCAGCGTCGAAACTAGCGGGAGGCCCTACGAGCAGTACTTC
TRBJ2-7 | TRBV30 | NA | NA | CAWSVRGASVYYEQYF | TGTGCCTGGAGTGTACGAGGGGCTAGCGTGTACTACGAGCAGTACTTC
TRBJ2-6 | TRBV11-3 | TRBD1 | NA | CASSSRTGISGANVLTF | TGTGCCAGCAGCTCACGGACAGGGATCTCTGGGGCCAACGTCCTGACTTTC
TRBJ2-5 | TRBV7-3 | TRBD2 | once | CASSLTGSGGTQETQYF | TGTGCCAGCAGCTTAACGGGGTCGGGAGGTACCCAAGAGACCCAGTACTTC
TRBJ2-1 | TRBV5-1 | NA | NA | CASRVRGKSTYNEQFF | TGCGCCAGCCGCGTACGGGGGAAGAGTACCTACAATGAGCAGTTCTTC
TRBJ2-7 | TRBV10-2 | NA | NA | CALRGTKSPYEQYF | TGCGCCCTAAGGGGGACAAAGAGTCCCTACGAGCAGTACTTC
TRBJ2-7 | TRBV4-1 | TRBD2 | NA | CASSQGGGSGYEQYF | TGCGCCAGCAGCCAAGGGGGGGGTTCGGGATACGAGCAGTACTTC
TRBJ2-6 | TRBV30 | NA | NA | CACWGRVSGANVLTF | TGTGCCTGTTGGGGCAGGGTCTCTGGGGCCAACGTCCTGACTTTC
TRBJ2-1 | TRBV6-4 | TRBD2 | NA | CASSDLAGTYNEQFF | TGTGCCAGCAGTGACCTAGCGGGAACCTACAATGAGCAGTTCTTC
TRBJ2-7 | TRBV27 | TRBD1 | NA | CASSFYRGNYEQYF | TGTGCCAGCAGTTTTTACAGGGGGAACTACGAGCAGTACTTC
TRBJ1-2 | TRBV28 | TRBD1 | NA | CASSFLDRGYGYTF | TGTGCCAGCAGTTTTCTGGACAGGGGCTATGGCTACACCTTC
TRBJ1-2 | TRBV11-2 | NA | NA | CASSALKGGDGYTF | TGTGCCAGCAGCGCATTAAAGGGGGGGGATGGCTACACCTTC
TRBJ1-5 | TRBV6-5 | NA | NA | CASTSLRGRQPQHF | TGTGCCAGCACCTCCCTACGGGGGAGACAGCCCCAGCATTTT
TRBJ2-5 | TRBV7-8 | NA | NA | CASSPDSDLQETQYF | TGTGCCAGCAGCCCGGACAGTGACCTCCAAGAGACCCAGTACTTC
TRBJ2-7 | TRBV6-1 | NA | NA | CASKVGLWRGEQYF | TGTGCCAGCAAAGTGGGACTTTGGCGTGGGGAGCAGTACTTC
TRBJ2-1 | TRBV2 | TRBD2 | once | CARETGTSGYNEQFF | TGTGCCAGAGAGACCGGGACTAGCGGATACAATGAGCAGTTCTTC
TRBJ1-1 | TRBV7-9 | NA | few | CASSPYGGGLSGTEAFF | TGTGCCAGCAGCCCATACGGCGGAGGGCTTAGTGGCACTGAAGCTTTCTTT
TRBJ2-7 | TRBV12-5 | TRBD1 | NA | CASGTGGTRSYEQYF | TGTGCTAGTGGGACAGGGGGCACCCGCTCCTACGAGCAGTACTTC
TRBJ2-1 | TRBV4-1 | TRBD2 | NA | CASSQRDGTRSNNEQFF | TGCGCCAGCAGCCAGAGGGACGGGACTAGATCCAACAATGAGCAGTTCTTC
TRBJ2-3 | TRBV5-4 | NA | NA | CASSLATTDTQYF | TGTGCCAGCAGCTTAGCGACCACAGATACGCAGTATTTT
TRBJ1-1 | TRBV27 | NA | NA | CASSEGQTGDMNTEAFF | TGTGCCAGCAGCGAAGGGCAAACAGGTGACATGAACACTGAAGCTTTCTTT
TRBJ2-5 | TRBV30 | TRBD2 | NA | CAWSGREGPEGETQYF | TGTGCCTGGAGTGGGCGGGAGGGACCCGAAGGGGAGACCCAGTACTTC
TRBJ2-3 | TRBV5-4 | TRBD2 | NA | CASSVSGRKDTQYF | TGTGCCAGCAGCGTTAGCGGGAGGAAAGATACGCAGTATTTT
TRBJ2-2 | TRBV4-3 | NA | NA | CASSQDTDKGFRTGELFF | TGCGCCAGCAGCCAAGATACGGATAAAGGTTTCAGGACCGGGGAGCTGTTTTTT
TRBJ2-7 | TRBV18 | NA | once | CASSPWQRGEQYF | TGTGCCAGCTCACCATGGCAGCGCGGCGAGCAGTACTTC